One and the same sample provided the 28 T cell receptor beta chains below, sequenced in a study of shared clonotypes between healthy human individuals. TCRdb's table, derived via immunoSEQ multiplex PCR, lists solely in-frame clones and lacks some. The sample lists a few million clones, about 92% occurring once. The sequencing input was naive CD4+ T cells sorted from blood. Indicated subset: CD45RA+ positively selected. These receptor sequences come from a man aged 18-30 years in good health.

V and J are TRBV27 and TRBJ1-1; no reliable D call. V gave up 5 bases and J gave up 1 base, with 14 bases separating them. The CDR3 totals 15 residues. Germline assignment: CDR1 MNHEY and CDR2 SMNVEV (reference sequence). The chain's CDR3 is CASSRLKDGNTEAFF. The CDR3 coding sequence is TGTGCCAGCAGTCGACTAAAGGACGGGAACACTGAAGCTTTCTTT.

This chain connects TRBV2 to TRBJ2-7, with 8 bases aligning to TRBD2. The CDR3 sequence is 13 residues long. Germline CDR1 is SNHLY and CDR2 is FYNNEI. The ends lost 5 bases at V and 4 bases at J; junction bases unmatched: 4. The CDR3 nucleotides read TGTGCCAGCAGTAGCGGGAGCGTGTACGAGCAGTACTTC. Translated, it gives CASSSGSVYEQYF.

This chain links TRBV10-1 with TRBJ2-7; D ambiguous. This CDR3 comprises 13 residues. V lost 0 bases to trimming and J lost 10 bases, with 13 bases between them. Germline-derived CDR1 and CDR2 are WNHNN and SYGVQD (reference sequence). CDR3 bases: TGCGCCAGCAGTGAGTCATCCAGGCCGGGCCAGTACTTC. The encoded protein is CASSESSRPGQYF.

V and J are TRBV18 and TRBJ2-3, with D uncertain. The CDR3 is made up of 14 amino acids. V was pared by 3 bases and J by 0 bases, with 7 bases between. CDR1 is KGHSH, CDR2 LQKENI, per germline. The CDR3 here is CASSPMASTDTQYF. CDR3 sequence (DNA): TGTGCCAGCTCACCTATGGCTAGCACAGATACGCAGTATTTT.

The J gene is TRBJ2-1, the V gene TRBV10-3; D remains ambiguous. Germline-derived CDR1 and CDR2 are ENHRY and SYGVKD. V gave up 2 bases and J gave up 8 bases, with 13 bases separating them. The CDR3 is made up of 14 amino acids. The CDR3 sequence: CAISEGDRTDEQFF. As DNA, the CDR3 is TGTGCCATCAGTGAGGGGGATAGGACCGATGAGCAGTTCTTC.

The gene calls are TRBV5-1 and TRBJ2-7; D possibly corresponds to TRBD1 (7 bases). Trimming took 4 bases from V and 3 from J, leaving 14 bases between them. Germline CDR1 SGHRS, CDR2 YFSETQ. The CDR3 has 14 amino acids. The CDR3 sequence: CASSRGQEGYEQYF. The CDR3, as DNA: TGCGCCAGCAGCAGAGGACAGGAGGGCTACGAGCAGTACTTC.

The chain recombines TRBV20-1 with TRBJ1-1, with D perhaps TRBD1 (5 bases). Germline V CDR1 and CDR2: DFQATT, SNEGSKA (reference sequence). V was clipped by 6 bases and J by 7 bases, with 12 bases between them. This CDR3 is 11 amino acids long. The CDR3 sequence: CSAERGYEAFF. CDR3 coding DNA: TGCAGTGCCGAACGGGGGTATGAAGCTTTCTTT.

The chain combines TRBV5-1 with TRBJ2-3; weak D call: TRBD2 (5 bases). With 1 base removed from V and 4 bases from J, the gap between germline ends came to 13 bases. Germline loops: CDR1 SGHRS, CDR2 YFSETQ. There are 15 residues in the CDR3. CDR3 in amino acids: CASSLIRGGSDTQYF. CDR3 bases: TGCGCCAGCAGCTTGATCCGGGGTGGATCAGATACGCAGTATTTT.

The chain employs TRBV5-1 and TRBJ1-1, with 7 bases lining up with TRBD1. Germline V gene data show CDR1 as SGHRS and CDR2 as YFSETQ. CDR3 length: 15 residues. V gave up 0 bases and J gave up 1 base; unmatched junction bases: 3. The CDR3 is CASSLEAGGNTEAFF. DNA for the CDR3: TGCGCCAGCAGCTTGGAAGCAGGGGGGAACACTGAAGCTTTCTTT. Using reference TRBV5-1 and TRBJ1-1 for the parts outside the CDR3, the full variable domain is KAGVTQTPRYLIKTRGQQVTLSCSPISGHRSVSWYQQTPGQGLQFLFEYFSETQRNKGNFPGRFSGRQFSNSRSEMNVSTLELGDSALYLCASSLEAGGNTEAFFGQGTRLTVV.

Regarding this clone: Additional DNA sequences in this sample encode the identical CDR3. The rearrangement links TRBV6-4 to TRBJ1-1; unclear D gene. V gave up 3 bases and J gave up 2 bases, with 7 bases separating them. The CDR3 totals 13 residues. The germline gives CDR1 MRHNA, CDR2 SNTAGT. The CDR3 nucleotides are TGTGCCAGCAGTGAAACAGCTAACACTGAAGCTTTCTTT. It yields the protein CASSETANTEAFF.

The chain links TRBV7-2 to TRBJ2-2; D unclear. V was cut by 1 base and J by 4 bases, with 10 bases left in between. The germline CDR1 and CDR2 sequences are SGHTA and FQGNSA. The CDR3 totals 15 residues. Here the CDR3 reads CASSLDRQITGELFF. DNA for the CDR3: TGTGCCAGCAGCTTAGATCGCCAGATCACCGGGGAGCTGTTTTTT. Full variable domain (outside the CDR3, taken from reference TRBV7-2 and TRBJ2-2): GAGVSQSPSNKVTEKGKDVELRCDPISGHTALYWYRQSLGQGLEFLIYFQGNSAPDKSGLPSDRFSAERTGGSVSTLTIQRTQQEDSAVYLCASSLDRQITGELFFGEGSRLTVL.

This clone is a singleton in its sample. This sample includes further DNA sequences coding for the same CDR3. CDR3 protein: CASSRTMDLEGYTF. In DNA, the CDR3 is TGTGCCAGTAGTAGGACGATGGACCTCGAGGGCTACACCTTC. The rearrangement links TRBV19 to TRBJ1-2; D is undetermined. V gave up 4 bases and J gave up 8 bases, with 17 bases separating them. Germline loops: CDR1 LNHDA, CDR2 SQIVND (reference sequence). CDR3 length: 14 amino acids.

The CDR3 loop is CAISESQAIFKGNTIYF. CDR3 nucleotides: TGTGCCATCAGTGAGTCCCAGGCGATATTCAAGGGAAACACCATATATTTT. This rearrangement joins TRBV10-3 to TRBJ1-3; D call uncertain. The germline V and J ends were trimmed by 0 bases and 4 bases, with 16 bases remaining between them. From germline, CDR1 is ENHRY and CDR2 SYGVKD. This CDR3 contains 17 residues.

This sequence joins TRBV27 and TRBJ2-6; unclear D gene. V gave up 6 bases and J gave up 0 bases, with 9 bases separating them. Looked up from germline, CDR1 is MNHEY and CDR2 is SMNVEV (reference sequence). The CDR3 is 15 amino acids. The CDR3 region has the DNA TGTGCCAGCAGGAGCCTACCCTCTGGGGCCAACGTCCTGACTTTC. Amino acids: CASRSLPSGANVLTF.

This sequence joins TRBV4-3 and TRBJ2-6, with D possibly matching TRBD2 (5 bases). Between the trimmed V and J ends, which lost 2 bases and 5 bases, there was a span of 25 bases. This CDR3 region has 20 residues. Germline lookup yields CDR1 LGHNA and CDR2 YSLEER. Written as DNA, the CDR3 is TGCGCCAGCAGCCAAAACGCCCCGACGGGAAGGTCTCTTAGGGCCAACGTCCTGACTTTC. It specifies CASSQNAPTGRSLRANVLTF.

DNA for the CDR3: TGTGCCAGCAGCTTGTTAGACAGGGACAAAGAGACCCAGTACTTC. This codes for CASSLLDRDKETQYF. The chain carries TRBV5-6 and TRBJ2-5; TRBD1 matches 7 bases. CDR3 length equals 15 residues. Losses at the gene ends were 1 base for V and 3 bases for J; bases not matched to a gene: 6. Germline V gene lookup returns CDR1 SGHDT and CDR2 YYEEEE.

The chain has TRBV5-1 and TRBJ2-2, with a weak D call TRBD1 (6 bases). The ends were cut back, 4 bases at V and 0 bases at J, with 13 bases in the middle. CDR1 SGHRS and CDR2 YFSETQ come from the germline V gene. This CDR3 contains 16 residues. The chain's CDR3 is CASSAMGHPNTGELFF. DNA of the CDR3: TGCGCCAGCAGCGCGATGGGACACCCGAACACCGGGGAGCTGTTTTTT.

The sample holds one count of this clone. This chain links TRBV18 with TRBJ2-5, with D hard to call. Germline lookup yields CDR1 KGHSH and CDR2 LQKENI. V was clipped by 6 bases and J by 5 bases, with 13 bases between them. The CDR3 covers 13 residues. The CDR3 protein is CASSEVGWETQYF. The CDR3 DNA reads TGTGCCAGCTCGGAAGTAGGGTGGGAGACCCAGTACTTC. The full variable domain, with the rest looked up from reference TRBV18 and TRBJ2-5, is NAGVMQNPRHLVRRRGQEARLRCSPMKGHSHVYWYRQLPEEGLKFMVYLQKENIIDESGMPKERFSAEFPKEGPSILRIQQVVRGDSAAYFCASSEVGWETQYFGPGTRLLVL.

The chain uses TRBV6-5 and TRBJ2-6; D is uncertain. V was trimmed by 6 bases and J by 2 bases, leaving 11 bases between them. CDR3 length: 15 residues. Germline values: CDR1 MNHEY, CDR2 SVGAGI. CDR3 sequence (DNA): TGTGCCAGCAGGGGCTCCTCGGCTGGGGCCAACGTCCTGACTTTC. Encoded protein: CASRGSSAGANVLTF.

The chain couples TRBV4-3 to TRBJ2-1; no definite D call. V dropped 0 bases and J dropped 0 bases, with 12 bases sitting between them. Germline assignment: CDR1 LGHNA and CDR2 YSLEER. This CDR3 comprises 17 residues. The CDR3 region has the DNA TGCGCCAGCAGCCAAGATTGGATACTCGCCTCCTACAATGAGCAGTTCTTC. Encoded protein: CASSQDWILASYNEQFF.

The rearrangement joins TRBV28 to TRBJ2-1; 7 bases are shared with TRBD2. The CDR3 spans 15 residues. In germline, CDR1 is MDHEN, CDR2 SYDVKM. The ends lost 1 base at V and 5 bases at J; junction bases unmatched: 5. The CDR3 sequence is CASSLSPGGNNEQFF. The CDR3 DNA reads as TGTGCCAGCAGTTTATCCCCCGGGGGGAACAATGAGCAGTTCTTC.

V gene TRBV18 combines with J gene TRBJ2-7; tentatively, D is TRBD1 (6 bases). This CDR3 is 16 amino acids long. The germline CDR1 and CDR2 sequences are KGHSH and LQKENI. V lost 4 bases and J lost 2, with 18 bases in between. CDR3 sequence reads: CASSLTGIQLPYEQYF. The CDR3 DNA follows: TGTGCCAGCTCACTTACAGGGATACAACTCCCCTACGAGCAGTACTTC.

This chain joins TRBV27 and TRBJ1-2; D may be TRBD1 (5 bases). The CDR3 covers 14 residues. Germline V gene sequence: CDR1 MNHEY, CDR2 SMNVEV (reference sequence). Trimming removed 8 bases at V and 8 bases at J, with 21 bases between. For the CDR3, the DNA is TGTGCCAGCGGGTTTGGGGTCAGGGTGGGGGGCTACACCTTC. Translated: CASGFGVRVGGYTF.

The CDR3 sequence is CASSSEGWLAGTYEQYF. Written as DNA, the CDR3 is TGTGCCAGCAGCTCCGAGGGGTGGCTAGCGGGCACCTACGAGCAGTACTTC. The chain employs TRBV7-2 and TRBJ2-7, with 8 positions matching TRBD2. This CDR3 comprises 17 residues. CDR1 and CDR2 from the germline V gene are SGHTA and FQGNSA. Trimming at V came to 4 bases and at J to 2 bases, leaving 13 bases not matched to a gene.

The genes are TRBV5-1 and TRBJ1-4; D is unclear. From germline, CDR1 is SGHRS and CDR2 YFSETQ. V lost 0 bases and J lost 3, with 9 bases in between. CDR3 length: 15 residues. The CDR3 reads CASSLVPGPNEKLFF. CDR3 sequence (DNA): TGCGCCAGCAGCTTGGTACCGGGTCCTAATGAAAAACTGTTTTTT. Variable domain in full (rest from reference TRBV5-1 and TRBJ1-4): KAGVTQTPRYLIKTRGQQVTLSCSPISGHRSVSWYQQTPGQGLQFLFEYFSETQRNKGNFPGRFSGRQFSNSRSEMNVSTLELGDSALYLCASSLVPGPNEKLFFGSGTQLSVL.

The rearrangement joins TRBV2 to TRBJ2-3, with D uncertain. The CDR3 loop spans 16 amino acids. Germline CDR1 SNHLY, CDR2 FYNNEI. Trimming removed 4 bases at V and 2 bases at J, with 16 bases between. The CDR3 DNA is TGTGCCAGCAGTGTACGCCCAGCCGCTTTCACAGATACGCAGTATTTT. Translation: CASSVRPAAFTDTQYF. Full variable domain (outside the CDR3, taken from reference TRBV2 and TRBJ2-3): EPEVTQTPSHQVTQMGQEVILRCVPISNHLYFYWYRQILGQKVEFLVSFYNNEISEKSEIFDDQFSVERPDGSNFTLKIRSTKLEDSAMYFCASSVRPAAFTDTQYFGPGTRLTVL.

V gene TRBV5-4 combines with J gene TRBJ2-5; D possibly corresponds to TRBD2 (6 bases). This CDR3 contains 15 residues. The germline gives CDR1 SGHNT, CDR2 YYREEE (reference sequence). Trimming took 1 base from V and 2 from J, leaving 12 bases between them. CDR3 coding DNA: TGTGCCAGCAGCTTGCTCAGCGGGTTTCAAGAGACCCAGTACTTC. Amino acid sequence: CASSLLSGFQETQYF.

The chain is built from TRBV5-6 and TRBJ2-5, with 7 bases aligning to TRBD2. The V gene end was trimmed by 4 bases and the J gene end by 2 bases; junction bases not matched to a gene: 8. The germline V gene encodes CDR1 SGHDT and CDR2 YYEEEE. The CDR3 is 15 amino acids. CDR3 in amino acids: CASSTPGGEQETQYF. The CDR3 nucleotides are TGTGCCAGCAGCACGCCTGGGGGGGAACAAGAGACCCAGTACTTC.